The 29 T cell receptor beta chains reported below all come from one sample, sequenced in a study of vaccination and CD4 T cells after COVID-19. Regarding time point: late sampling 161 to 241 days after vaccination in three convalescent patients. Regarding treatment: roughly 10-day PBMC culture with coronavirus spike peptide pools or control peptides (ViraFEST assay). The Oncomine TCR Beta short-read assay sequenced DNA from cultured CD4+ T cells. TCRdb recomputed calls from the PCR reads with MiXCR, one row per CDR3 protein. The sample includes some 21,000 distinct CDR3 sequences, roughly 46% of them seen just once. These receptors' antigens are unknown. The starting material was CD4+ T cells from blood, cultured in vitro, obtained about 7 months after SARS-CoV-2 vaccination. All receptors derive from a human donor who had recovered from COVID-19.

The chain carries TRBV20-1 and TRBJ2-3; 8 bases fit TRBD2. The J segment lost 1 base and the V segment lost 2 bases, leaving 8 bases of the junction unmatched. This CDR3 is built from 16 residues. CDR1 is DFQATT, CDR2 SNEGSKA, per germline (reference sequence). The CDR3 spells CSARKPGGEGTDTQYF. The DNA for the CDR3 is TGCAGTGCTAGAAAACCGGGAGGGGAGGGCACAGATACGCAGTATTTT.

V is TRBV27 and J is TRBJ1-1; D gene unclear. The V end was cut by 1 base, the J end by 5 bases, with 14 bases between. From germline, CDR1 is MNHEY and CDR2 SMNVEV (reference sequence). The CDR3 loop spans 15 amino acids. The CDR3 region is CASSLYRLEGTEAFF. CDR3 DNA sequence: TGTGCCAGCAGTTTATATCGGTTGGAGGGTACTGAAGCTTTCTTT.

This clonotype showed up just a few times. V is TRBV20-1 and J is TRBJ2-5; D unresolved. V was trimmed by 0 bases and J by 6 bases, leaving 14 bases between them. Germline lookup yields CDR1 DFQATT and CDR2 SNEGSKA (reference sequence). The CDR3 has 14 residues. CDR3 loop: CSARDYSGSKTQYF. Here the CDR3 DNA reads TGCAGTGCTAGAGATTATTCCGGATCGAAGACCCAGTACTTC.

This clonotype appeared many times. DNA for the CDR3: TGTGCCACCAGCAGAGACACCGTTGGCTACACCTTC. Translated, it gives CATSRDTVGYTF. This chain joins TRBV15 and TRBJ1-2; D gene ambiguous. V was shortened by 0 bases and J by 7 bases, with 6 bases between the two germline ends. CDR3 size: 12 residues. Germline values: CDR1 LNHNV, CDR2 YYDKDF (reference sequence).

The chain couples TRBV20-1 to TRBJ2-3; maybe TRBD2 (6 bases). CDR1 and CDR2 from the germline V gene are DFQATT and SNEGSKA (reference sequence). This CDR3 comprises 16 residues. Trimming removed 6 bases from V and 0 bases from J, with 19 bases in between. CDR3 protein: CSAPGRLAASTDTQYF. The CDR3 region has the DNA TGCAGTGCCCCAGGGAGGCTTGCGGCTAGCACAGATACGCAGTATTTT.

This clonotype has only one observation. This chain links TRBV6-1 with TRBJ2-7; 12 bases map to TRBD2. CDR3 length: 13 residues. Germline-derived CDR1 and CDR2 are MNHNS and SASEGT. Trimming took 8 bases from V and 3 from J; bases not matched to a gene: 2. This CDR3 is CASRLAGDYEQYF. The CDR3 DNA sequence: TGTGCCAGCCGACTAGCGGGGGACTACGAGCAGTACTTC.

This chain links TRBV7-3 with TRBJ1-2; D perhaps matches TRBD1 (5 bases). The V gene lost 3 bases and the J gene lost 7 bases, with 15 bases spanning the gap. Germline V gene data show CDR1 as SGHTA and CDR2 as FQGTGA. The CDR3 is 14 amino acids. This CDR3 is CASSLTHLTGGYTF. The CDR3 bases are TGTGCCAGCAGCTTGACCCACCTTACAGGTGGCTACACCTTC.

This chain connects TRBV19 to TRBJ1-5; D remains unclear. The ends were cut back, 4 bases at V and 0 bases at J, with 10 bases in the middle. Germline CDR1 and CDR2: LNHDA and SQIVND (reference sequence). The CDR3 extends over 15 amino acids. The CDR3 DNA sequence: TGTGCCAGTAGTACTAGCGGGGTTAGCAATCAGCCCCAGCATTTT. Amino acids: CASSTSGVSNQPQHF.

This clonotype was seen a few times. The chain employs TRBV6-5 and TRBJ2-7; D may be TRBD1 (6 bases). CDR3 length: 15 amino acids. Looked up from germline, CDR1 is MNHEY and CDR2 is SVGAGI. The V gene lost 2 bases and the J gene lost 7 bases, with 18 bases spanning the gap. The CDR3 region has the DNA TGTGCCAGCAGTTACGTGGGGGCTCGGGGTGGGGAGCAGTACTTC. Translating it yields CASSYVGARGGEQYF.

The chain combines TRBV20-1 with TRBJ2-1; D possibly corresponds to TRBD2 (6 bases). CDR1 DFQATT and CDR2 SNEGSKA come from the germline V gene (reference sequence). This CDR3 region has 13 residues. V was pared by 7 bases and J by 5 bases, with 15 bases between. In nucleotides, the CDR3 is TGCAGTGTGTGGGTTAGCGGAAACAATGAGCAGTTCTTC. It codes for CSVWVSGNNEQFF.

Regarding this clonotype: The junction departs from the called germline gene at one end, perhaps through a read error. This sequence joins TRBV7-7 and TRBJ2-5; TRBD1 is a possible D gene (6 bases). CDR3 length equals 16 residues. Germline V gene sequence: CDR1 SSHAT, CDR2 FNYEAQ (reference sequence). The CDR3 loop is CASSLSSGGRGETQYF. The CDR3 nucleotides are TGTGCTAGCAGCTTAAGTTCTGGGGGCAGGGGAGAGACCCAGTACTTC.

This clonotype was picked up one time. Compared with germline, one end of the junction differs, possibly owing to a read error. The chain joins TRBV15 to TRBJ2-2, with D tentatively TRBD1 (5 bases). In germline, CDR1 is LNHNV, CDR2 YYDKDF (reference sequence). This CDR3 is built from 15 residues. CDR3 DNA: TGTGCCACCCGCAGGGTGGGTTCGAACACCGGGGAGCTGTTTTTT. It codes for CATRRVGSNTGELFF.

The J gene is TRBJ2-3, the V gene TRBV20-1; perhaps TRBD2 as D (6 bases). The germline V gene has CDR1 DFQATT and CDR2 SNEGSKA (reference sequence). The V and J ends lost 5 bases and 5 bases respectively, with 17 bases between them. CDR3 length equals 14 residues. The CDR3 loop is CSAQLSGPRDTQYF. In DNA form, the CDR3 reads TGCAGTGCTCAACTAAGCGGGCCCAGAGATACGCAGTATTTT.

The V and J genes are TRBV20-1 and TRBJ2-7; weak D call: TRBD1 (6 bases). CDR3 length: 12 amino acids. Trimming cost V 1 base and J 2 bases, with 6 bases left between them. The V gene's germline CDR1 is DFQATT and CDR2 SNEGSKA (reference sequence). The CDR3 is CSARAGAYEQYF. The CDR3, as DNA: TGCAGTGCTAGAGCAGGGGCCTACGAGCAGTACTTC.

The chain links TRBV6-2 or TRBV6-3 to TRBJ1-2, with D uncertain. Trimming removed 0 bases at V and 6 bases at J, with 8 bases between. The CDR3 is 13 residues long. Per the germline V gene, CDR1 is MNHEY and CDR2 is SVGEGT. The CDR3 loop is CASSYSVANGYTF. The DNA of the CDR3 is TGTGCCAGCAGTTACTCGGTGGCGAATGGCTACACCTTC.

This sequence joins TRBV2 and TRBJ2-7; D perhaps matches TRBD1 (7 bases). Germline V lookup: CDR1 SNHLY, CDR2 FYNNEI. Trimming took off 4 bases at V and 7 bases at J, with 14 bases between the two ends. CDR3 length equals 13 residues. CDR3 nucleotide sequence: TGTGCCAGCAGTGCGCCAGGGGGGTGGGAGCAGTACTTC. It translates to CASSAPGGWEQYF. Looking up the rest from reference TRBV2 and TRBJ2-7 gives the full variable domain: EPEVTQTPSHQVTQMGQEVILRCVPISNHLYFYWYRQILGQKVEFLVSFYNNEISEKSEIFDDQFSVERPDGSNFTLKIRSTKLEDSAMYFCASSAPGGWEQYFGPGTRLTVT.

This chain joins TRBV7-2 and TRBJ2-7; TRBD1 agrees at 7 bases. Per the germline V gene, CDR1 is SGHTA and CDR2 is FQGNSA. The CDR3 consists of 14 residues. The V gene end was trimmed by 5 bases and the J gene end by 0 bases; junction bases not matched to a gene: 4. For the CDR3, the DNA is TGTGCCAGCAGCCAAGGGGACAGCTCCTACGAGCAGTACTTC. Amino acids: CASSQGDSSYEQYF.

V and J are TRBV15 and TRBJ2-1, with 9 bases matching TRBD2. The V segment lost 8 bases and the J segment 6 bases; nucleotides outside the gene matches: 11. In germline, CDR1 is LNHNV, CDR2 YYDKDF (reference sequence). The CDR3 has 15 residues. This CDR3 reads CATGTGTSRSNEQFF. In DNA form, the CDR3 reads TGTGCCACCGGGACCGGGACTAGCCGTAGCAATGAGCAGTTCTTC.

V and J are TRBV18 and TRBJ1-6; 8 bases line up with TRBD1. This CDR3 is built from 13 residues. The germline gives CDR1 KGHSH, CDR2 LQKENI. Unmatched junction bases numbered 3, after V lost 6 bases and J lost 8 bases. The CDR3 DNA reads TGTGCCAGCTCCGGACAGGGTGATTCACCCCTCCACTTT. Translated: CASSGQGDSPLHF. The complete variable domain, with remaining parts taken from reference TRBV18 and TRBJ1-6, reads NAGVMQNPRHLVRRRGQEARLRCSPMKGHSHVYWYRQLPEEGLKFMVYLQKENIIDESGMPKERFSAEFPKEGPSILRIQQVVRGDSAAYFCASSGQGDSPLHFGNGTRLTVT.

V usage is TRBV20-1 and J usage is TRBJ2-1; 7 bases are a match to TRBD2. The CDR3 length is 13 residues. V lost 4 bases and J lost 8; bases outside the gene matches: 8. The germline V gene encodes CDR1 DFQATT and CDR2 SNEGSKA (reference sequence). This chain's CDR3 is CSAIRDYFYEQFF. Written as DNA, the CDR3 is TGCAGTGCTATTCGGGACTACTTTTATGAGCAGTTCTTC.

This clonotype was detected a few times. The rearrangement joins TRBV7-9 to TRBJ1-5; a possible D gene is TRBD1 (5 bases). Germline values: CDR1 SEHNR, CDR2 FQNEAQ (reference sequence). CDR3 length: 16 residues. The V end lost 5 bases, the J end lost 3 bases, and 17 bases lay between the germline ends. Here the CDR3 reads CASSPGAGIDNQPQHF. CDR3 bases: TGTGCCAGCAGCCCCGGGGCAGGGATAGACAATCAGCCCCAGCATTTT.

The chain has TRBV7-8 and TRBJ1-5, with TRBD1 identical over 7 bases. V dropped 5 bases and J dropped 7; count of bases not matched to a gene: 11. In germline, CDR1 is SGHVS, CDR2 FQNEAQ. This CDR3 is built from 15 residues. CDR3 residues: CASSAPTGVGQPQHF. The CDR3 region has the DNA TGTGCCAGCAGCGCCCCAACAGGGGTTGGCCAGCCCCAGCATTTT.

This clonotype was seen a few times. At one end the junction does not follow the germline gene, possibly because of a read error. The chain combines TRBV7-2 with TRBJ1-2; 7 nucleotides match TRBD1. Germline CDR1 is SGHTA and CDR2 is FQGNSA. This CDR3 is built from 13 residues. The chain's CDR3 is CASSVQGNSGYTF. The CDR3 nucleotides are TGTGCCAGCAGCGTACAGGGGAACTCTGGCTACACCTTC.

The chain joins TRBV20-1 to TRBJ2-5; D gene uncertain. The CDR3 length is 12 residues. Germline CDR1 DFQATT, CDR2 SNEGSKA (reference sequence). V lost 6 bases, J lost 5 bases, and 13 bases lay in between. Written as DNA, the CDR3 is TGCAGTGCAGATACAGCCTCTGAGACCCAGTACTTC. It specifies CSADTASETQYF.

This clonotype is deemed medium-sized (0.01 to 0.1%). The chain employs TRBV20-1 and TRBJ1-5, with D possibly TRBD1 on 5 matching bases. The ends were cut back, 5 bases at V and 4 bases at J, with 9 bases in the middle. CDR1 is DFQATT, CDR2 SNEGSKA, per germline (reference sequence). The CDR3 totals 12 residues. CDR3 loop: CSAGQTNQPQHF. In nucleotides, the CDR3 is TGCAGTGCTGGACAAACGAATCAGCCCCAGCATTTT.

The chain uses TRBV20-1 and TRBJ2-3; D not resolved. This CDR3 is built from 12 residues. The germline V gene has CDR1 DFQATT and CDR2 SNEGSKA (reference sequence). V dropped 5 bases and J dropped 5 bases, with 11 bases sitting between them. The DNA for the CDR3 is TGCAGTGCTCCCCTGAGAGGAGATACGCAGTATTTT. This gives the protein CSAPLRGDTQYF.

The rearrangement joins TRBV10-3 to TRBJ2-1, with no clear D. The CDR3 contains 15 residues. From germline, CDR1 is ENHRY and CDR2 SYGVKD. V was clipped by 10 bases and J by 4 bases, with 20 bases between them. The CDR3: CATLGLTSSYNEQFF. The DNA for the CDR3 is TGTGCCACTCTGGGGTTAACCTCTTCATACAATGAGCAGTTCTTC.

The chain joins TRBV5-4 to TRBJ1-2; 8 bases agree with TRBD1. J was trimmed by 2 bases and V by 3 bases; bases with no gene match: 6. Germline values: CDR1 SGHNT, CDR2 YYREEE (reference sequence). CDR3 length equals 15 residues. The CDR3 DNA reads TGTGCCAGCAGCTATCCGGGACAGGACAACTATGGCTACACCTTC. Protein: CASSYPGQDNYGYTF.

This chain links TRBV20-1 with TRBJ2-1; 11 nucleotides match TRBD2. Per the germline V gene, CDR1 is DFQATT and CDR2 is SNEGSKA (reference sequence). The CDR3 has 14 amino acids. Trimming at V came to 4 bases and at J to 4 bases, leaving 3 bases not matched to a gene. This CDR3 is CSANPSGGYNEQFF. CDR3 bases: TGCAGTGCTAACCCTAGCGGGGGGTACAATGAGCAGTTCTTC.